This record covers a single T cell receptor (beta chain). The study excluded patients with uncontrolled infection, other autoimmune disease, pregnancy or lactation. Amplified regions were TCR beta CDR3 sequences from RNA transcripts. Using the HTBI primer set, a first-round RT-PCR was run on the TCR CDR3. Each CDR3 protein gets one entry after TCRdb re-called the multiplex PCR reads with MiXCR. This repertoire shows roughly 570,000 distinct CDR3 sequences, around 46% found once; its top ten account for roughly 19%. The record originates from a study of T cells in Graves' hyperthyroidism and ophthalmopathy. The CDR3 is 15 residues long. V was trimmed by 3 bases and J by 9 bases, leaving 19 bases between them. In germline, CDR1 is SGDLS, CDR2 YYNGEE.

Material: peripheral blood or thyroid tissue (not recorded which). The chain joins TRBV9 to TRBJ1-5, with a weak D call TRBD1 (5 bases). The TCR sequence derives from an adult woman with Graves' disease, either hyperthyroidism or ophthalmopathy (not recorded which). The CDR3 nucleotides read TGTGCCAGCAGCGAAGACAGTGGCCTTTTGGGGCCCCAGCATTTT. It is translated as CASSEDSGLLGPQHF.